This T cell receptor (beta chain) was sequenced for a study of T cells in women clearing cervical HPV infection. Points on this clone: Its antigen is not identified. From the germline J gene comes the end of the CDR3, since the read stops 3 residues before it.

Germline CDR1 reads SEHNR; CDR2 reads FQNEAQ (reference sequence). V lost 5 bases, J lost 8 bases, and 7 bases stayed unmatched. The CDR3 has 14 residues. General study results and limits: Cases carried less TRBV6-7 than controls: about 0.1% versus 0.15%. It is unknown whether associations predate infection; no effector/memory or HPV-specific sorting.

TCRdb's copy holds only in-frame clones and misses some; the assay was immunoSEQ multiplex PCR. The listing contains 15,000 to 20,000 clones. This chain connects TRBV7-9 to TRBJ1-3, with 9 bases fitting TRBD1. Material for sequencing was blood buffy coat. This TCR was sampled from a woman between 18 and 69 years old with a cervical HPV16 infection that either progressed to CIN3+ or cleared (not recorded which). The part of the CDR3 DNA that was read is TGTGCCAGCAGCCCTAGGACAGGGGTGGACACC. As protein: CASSPRTGVDT. The CDR3 reads in full as CASSPRTGVDTIYF.